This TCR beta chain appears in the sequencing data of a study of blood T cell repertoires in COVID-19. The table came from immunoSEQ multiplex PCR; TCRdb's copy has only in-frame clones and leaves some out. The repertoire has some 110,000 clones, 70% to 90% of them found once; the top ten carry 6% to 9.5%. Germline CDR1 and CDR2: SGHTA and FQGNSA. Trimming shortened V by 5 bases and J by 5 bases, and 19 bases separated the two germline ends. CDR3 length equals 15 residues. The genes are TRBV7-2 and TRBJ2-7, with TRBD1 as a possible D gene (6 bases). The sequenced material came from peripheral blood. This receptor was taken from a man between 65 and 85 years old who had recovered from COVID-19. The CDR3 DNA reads TGTGCCAGCAGCCCCCGGGACACCCAAGCCCACGAGCAGTACTTC. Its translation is CASSPRDTQAHEQYF.